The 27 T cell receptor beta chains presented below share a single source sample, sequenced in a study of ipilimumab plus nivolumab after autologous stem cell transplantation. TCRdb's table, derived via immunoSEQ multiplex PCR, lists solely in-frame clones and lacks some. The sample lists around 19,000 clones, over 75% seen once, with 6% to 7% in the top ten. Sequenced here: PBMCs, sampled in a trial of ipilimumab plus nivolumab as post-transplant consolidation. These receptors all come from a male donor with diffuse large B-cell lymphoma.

The CDR3 sequence: CASSPPGGLTEAFF. Here the CDR3 DNA reads TGTGCCAGCTCACCCCCAGGGGGCCTCACTGAAGCTTTCTTT. J is TRBJ1-1 and V is TRBV18; 8 nucleotides agree with TRBD1. Trimming took 3 bases from V and 4 from J; bases not matched to a gene: 4. CDR3 length: 14 residues. The germline V gene encodes CDR1 KGHSH and CDR2 LQKENI.

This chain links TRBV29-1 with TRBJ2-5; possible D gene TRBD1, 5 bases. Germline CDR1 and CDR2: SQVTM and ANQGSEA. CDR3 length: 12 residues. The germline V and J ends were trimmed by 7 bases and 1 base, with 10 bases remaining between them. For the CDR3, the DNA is TGCAGCGGGGGCAGGGCCCAAGAGACCCAGTACTTC. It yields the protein CSGGRAQETQYF.

CDR3 bases: TGTGCCAGCAGCTTACAGGGACCCCTATGGGGCACTGAAGCTTTCTTT. Translated, it gives CASSLQGPLWGTEAFF. The J gene is TRBJ1-1, the V gene TRBV7-8; the D gene is possibly TRBD1 (5 bases). Trimming took off 2 bases at V and 4 bases at J, with 17 bases between the two ends. Germline loops: CDR1 SGHVS, CDR2 FQNEAQ. The CDR3 length is 16 residues.

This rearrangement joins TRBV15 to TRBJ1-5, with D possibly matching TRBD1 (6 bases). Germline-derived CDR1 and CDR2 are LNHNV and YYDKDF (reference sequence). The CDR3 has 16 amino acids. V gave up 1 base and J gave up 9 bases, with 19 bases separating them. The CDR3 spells CATSRVETGGVWPQHF. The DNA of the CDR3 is TGTGCCACCAGCAGAGTTGAGACAGGAGGGGTCTGGCCCCAGCATTTT.

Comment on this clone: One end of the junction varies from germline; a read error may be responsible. CDR3 residues: CASSMSPNEKYF. CDR3 coding DNA: TGTGCCAGCAGCATGTCACCGAACGAGAAGTACTTC. The chain recombines TRBV28 with TRBJ2-7; D is unresolved. Germline loops: CDR1 MDHEN, CDR2 SYDVKM. The length of the CDR3 is 12 residues.

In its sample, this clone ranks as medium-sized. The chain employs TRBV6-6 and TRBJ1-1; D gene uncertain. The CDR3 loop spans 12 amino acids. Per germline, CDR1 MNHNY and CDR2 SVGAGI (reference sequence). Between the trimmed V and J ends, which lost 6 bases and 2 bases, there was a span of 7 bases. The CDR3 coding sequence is TGTGCCAGCAGCTGGGCAAACACTGAAGCTTTCTTT. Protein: CASSWANTEAFF.

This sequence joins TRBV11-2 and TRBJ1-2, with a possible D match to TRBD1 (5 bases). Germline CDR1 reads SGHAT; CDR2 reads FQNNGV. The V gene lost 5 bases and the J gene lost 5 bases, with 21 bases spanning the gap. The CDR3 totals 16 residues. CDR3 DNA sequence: TGTGCCAGCAGCCTCCATTTAGAAGGGGCGGTTTATGGCTACACCTTC. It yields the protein CASSLHLEGAVYGYTF.

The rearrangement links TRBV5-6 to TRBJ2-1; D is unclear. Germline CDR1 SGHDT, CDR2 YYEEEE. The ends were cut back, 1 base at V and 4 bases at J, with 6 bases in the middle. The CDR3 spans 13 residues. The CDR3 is CASSLLGYNEQFF. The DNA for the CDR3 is TGTGCCAGCAGCTTGCTGGGGTACAATGAGCAGTTCTTC.

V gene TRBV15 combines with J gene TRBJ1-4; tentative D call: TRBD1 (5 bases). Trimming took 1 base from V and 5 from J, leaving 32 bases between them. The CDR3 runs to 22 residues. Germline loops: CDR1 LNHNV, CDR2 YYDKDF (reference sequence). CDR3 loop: CATSRGRGTFAAPPTPNEKLFF. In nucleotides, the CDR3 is TGTGCCACCAGCAGAGGTAGAGGGACTTTCGCCGCCCCACCCACCCCCAATGAAAAACTGTTTTTT.

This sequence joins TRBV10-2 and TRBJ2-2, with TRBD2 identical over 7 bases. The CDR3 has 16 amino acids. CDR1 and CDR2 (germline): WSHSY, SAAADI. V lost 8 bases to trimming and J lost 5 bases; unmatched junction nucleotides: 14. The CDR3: CASALTSVTLTGELFF. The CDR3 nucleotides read TGCGCCAGCGCCCTTACTAGCGTCACCCTAACCGGGGAGCTGTTTTTT.

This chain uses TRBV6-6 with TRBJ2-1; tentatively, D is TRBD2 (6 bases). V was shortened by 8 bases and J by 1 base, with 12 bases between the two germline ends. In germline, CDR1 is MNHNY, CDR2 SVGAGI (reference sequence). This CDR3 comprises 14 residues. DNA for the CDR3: TGTGCCAGCGGGAGCGGGTCGTCCTACAATGAGCAGTTCTTC. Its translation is CASGSGSSYNEQFF.

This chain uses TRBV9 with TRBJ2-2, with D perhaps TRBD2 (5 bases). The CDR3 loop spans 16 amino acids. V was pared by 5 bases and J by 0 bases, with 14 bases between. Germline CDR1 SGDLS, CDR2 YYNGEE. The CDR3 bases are TGTGCCAGCAGACCAGAGGGCTTCGCGAACACCGGGGAGCTGTTTTTT. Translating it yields CASRPEGFANTGELFF.

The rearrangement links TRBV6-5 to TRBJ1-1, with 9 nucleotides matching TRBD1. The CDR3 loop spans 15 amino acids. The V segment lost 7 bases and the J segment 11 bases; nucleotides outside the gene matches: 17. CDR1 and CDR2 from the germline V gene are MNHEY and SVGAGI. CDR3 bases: TGTGCCAGCATACGACACGGAACAGGGGGCGCCGAGGCTTTCTTT. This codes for CASIRHGTGGAEAFF.

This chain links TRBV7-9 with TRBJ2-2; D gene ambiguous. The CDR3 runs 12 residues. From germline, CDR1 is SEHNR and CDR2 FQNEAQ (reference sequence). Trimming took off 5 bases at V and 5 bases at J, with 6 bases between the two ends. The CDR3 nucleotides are TGTGCCAGCAGCAGGGATACCGGGGAGCTGTTTTTT. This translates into CASSRDTGELFF.

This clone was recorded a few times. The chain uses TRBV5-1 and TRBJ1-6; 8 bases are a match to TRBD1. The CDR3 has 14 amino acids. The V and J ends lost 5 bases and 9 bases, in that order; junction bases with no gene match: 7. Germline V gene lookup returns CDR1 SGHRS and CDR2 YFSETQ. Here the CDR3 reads CASRPGQDTSPLHF. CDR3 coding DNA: TGCGCCAGCAGGCCGGGACAGGATACTTCACCCCTCCACTTT.

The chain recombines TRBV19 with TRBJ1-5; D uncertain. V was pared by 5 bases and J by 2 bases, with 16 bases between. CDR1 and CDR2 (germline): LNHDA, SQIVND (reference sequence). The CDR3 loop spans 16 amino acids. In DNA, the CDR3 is TGTGCCAGTAGTGCGACCAGCCGGCGGGGCAATCAGCCCCAGCATTTT. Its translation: CASSATSRRGNQPQHF. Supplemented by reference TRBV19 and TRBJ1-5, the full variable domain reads DGGITQSPKYLFRKEGQNVTLSCEQNLNHDAMYWYRQDPGQGLRLIYYSQIVNDFQKGDIAEGYSVSREKKESFPLTVTSAQKNPTAFYLCASSATSRRGNQPQHFGDGTRLSIL.

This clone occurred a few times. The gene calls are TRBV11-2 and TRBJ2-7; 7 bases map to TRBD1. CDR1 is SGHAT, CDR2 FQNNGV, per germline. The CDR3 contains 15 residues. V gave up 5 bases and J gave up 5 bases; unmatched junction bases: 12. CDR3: CASSQMKTGRDEQYF. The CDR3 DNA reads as TGTGCCAGCAGCCAGATGAAGACAGGGCGGGACGAGCAGTACTTC.

CDR3 residues: CASSLTGESYEQYF. The CDR3 bases are TGCGCCAGCAGCCTCACGGGAGAGTCCTACGAGCAGTACTTC. This chain links TRBV5-1 with TRBJ2-5, with a weak D call TRBD2 (6 bases). Matching the DNA end better, TRBJ2-7 makes the J call doubtful. Germline V gene data show CDR1 as SGHRS and CDR2 as YFSETQ. The CDR3 extends over 14 amino acids.

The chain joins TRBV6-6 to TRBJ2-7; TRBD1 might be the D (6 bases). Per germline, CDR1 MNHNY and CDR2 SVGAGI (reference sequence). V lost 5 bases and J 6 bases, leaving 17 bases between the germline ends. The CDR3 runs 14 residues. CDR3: CASSDRDTRSEQYF. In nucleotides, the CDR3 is TGTGCCAGCAGTGACCGGGACACTAGATCCGAGCAGTACTTC.

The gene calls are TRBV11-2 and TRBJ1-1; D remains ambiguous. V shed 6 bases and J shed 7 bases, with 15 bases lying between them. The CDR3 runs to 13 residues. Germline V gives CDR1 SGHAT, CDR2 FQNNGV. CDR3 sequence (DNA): TGTGCCAGCAGGGGGATTGGTAAGGGTGAAGCTTTCTTT. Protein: CASRGIGKGEAFF.

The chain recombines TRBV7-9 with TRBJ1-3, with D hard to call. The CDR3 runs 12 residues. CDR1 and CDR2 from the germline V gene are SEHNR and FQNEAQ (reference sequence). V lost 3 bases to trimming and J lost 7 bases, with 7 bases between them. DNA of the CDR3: TGTGCCAGCAGCTTGGACTTGAACACCATATATTTT. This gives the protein CASSLDLNTIYF.

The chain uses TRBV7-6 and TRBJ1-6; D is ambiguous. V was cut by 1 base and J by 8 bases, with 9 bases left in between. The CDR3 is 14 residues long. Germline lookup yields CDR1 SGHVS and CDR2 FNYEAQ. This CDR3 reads CASSLGKGYSPLHF. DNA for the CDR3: TGTGCCAGCAGCTTAGGGAAAGGGTATTCACCCCTCCACTTT.

The CDR3 loop reads CASSEAGEGYIQYF. The CDR3 DNA is TGCGCCAGCAGCGAGGCGGGTGAGGGGTACATTCAGTACTTC. The rearrangement joins TRBV5-1 to TRBJ2-4; D tentatively fits TRBD1 or TRBD2 (5 bases each). Germline CDR1 reads SGHRS; CDR2 reads YFSETQ. The CDR3 length is 14 residues. V lost 4 bases and J lost 8, with 16 bases in between. Filled out from reference TRBV5-1 and TRBJ2-4, the complete variable domain reads KAGVTQTPRYLIKTRGQQVTLSCSPISGHRSVSWYQQTPGQGLQFLFEYFSETQRNKGNFPGRFSGRQFSNSRSEMNVSTLELGDSALYLCASSEAGEGYIQYFGAGTRLSVL.

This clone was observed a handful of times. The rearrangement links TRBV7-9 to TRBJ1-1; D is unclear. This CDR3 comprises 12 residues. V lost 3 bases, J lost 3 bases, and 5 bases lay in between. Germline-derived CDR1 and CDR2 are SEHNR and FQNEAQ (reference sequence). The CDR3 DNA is TGTGCCAGCAGCTTTGGGGACACTGAAGCTTTCTTT. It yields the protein CASSFGDTEAFF.

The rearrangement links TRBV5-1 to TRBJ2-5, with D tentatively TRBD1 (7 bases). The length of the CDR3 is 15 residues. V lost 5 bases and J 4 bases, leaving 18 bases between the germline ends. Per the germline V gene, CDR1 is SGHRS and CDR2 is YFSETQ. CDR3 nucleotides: TGCGCCAGCAGGGAGGAGGGGGCGGAAGGAGAGACCCAGTACTTC. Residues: CASREEGAEGETQYF.

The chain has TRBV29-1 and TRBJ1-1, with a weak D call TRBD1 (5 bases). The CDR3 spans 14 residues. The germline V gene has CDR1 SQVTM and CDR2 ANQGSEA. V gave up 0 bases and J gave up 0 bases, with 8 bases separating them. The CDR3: CSVEEGVMNTEAFF. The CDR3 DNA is TGCAGCGTTGAAGAGGGGGTTATGAACACTGAAGCTTTCTTT. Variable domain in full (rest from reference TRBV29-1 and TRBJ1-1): SAVISQKPSRDICQRGTSLTIQCQVDSQVTMMFWYRQQPGQSLTLIATANQGSEATYESGFVIDKFPISRPNLTFSTLTVSNMSPEDSSIYLCSVEEGVMNTEAFFGQGTRLTVV.

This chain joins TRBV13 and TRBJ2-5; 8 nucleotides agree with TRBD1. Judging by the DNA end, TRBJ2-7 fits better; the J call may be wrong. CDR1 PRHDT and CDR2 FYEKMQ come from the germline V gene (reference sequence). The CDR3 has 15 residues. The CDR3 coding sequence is TGTGCCAGCAGCGACAGGGGCTCCAGCTCCTACGAGCAGTACTTC. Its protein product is CASSDRGSSSYEQYF.